Reported below is one T cell receptor beta chain. Its antigen is still unknown. This sample is part of a study of cytomegalovirus exposure and HLA in healthy donors. The CDR3 length is 15 residues. In germline, CDR1 is SGHDT, CDR2 YYEEEE. With V trimmed by 4 bases and J by 5 bases, 9 bases remained unmatched. Assay: immunoSEQ multiplex PCR; the TCRdb copy retains only in-frame clones and omits some. The sample yields around 60,000 clones, 85% to 95% seen once. Whole-study findings and limits: Cytomegalovirus association was assigned to about 150 TCR beta chains. Specificity for CMV antigens was confirmed in vitro for three of the CMV-associated chains. Published work reported that the classifier diagnosed cytomegalovirus status with high specificity and sensitivity.

The sequence derives from a man between 18 and 35 years old in good health and CMV-seropositive. The sequenced sample consisted of PBMCs. The chain employs TRBV5-6 and TRBJ1-2; 9 bases agree with TRBD1. The CDR3 sequence is CASSQSLGTGYGYTF. The CDR3 nucleotides read TGTGCCAGCAGCCAAAGCCTCGGGACAGGGTATGGCTACACCTTC.